This TCR beta chain was recorded in a study of T cell responses to AZD1222 COVID-19 vaccine. With respect to this clone: Its antigen is unknown.

Method: immunoSEQ multiplex PCR; TCRdb's copy keeps in-frame clones and lacks some. This table holds some 130,000 clones, over 90% found once. Study-wide results and limits: Just a handful of AZD1222 recipients tested seropositive at baseline. Spike-specific TCR breadth and depth rose after two AZD1222 doses. Reports say nearly half of spike-specific TCRs go after unmutated variant regions. Across the whole spike, CD4 TCRs peaked at regions 160-218 and 743-854.

From germline, CDR1 is MNHEY and CDR2 SVGEGT. CDR3 size: 19 residues. V shed 2 bases and J shed 0 bases, with 20 bases lying between them. This clonotype was sampled from an adult in good health. This material consisted of peripheral blood, taken on day 0 of AZD1222 vaccination. The chain recombines TRBV6-2 or TRBV6-3 with TRBJ1-5, with a weak D call TRBD1 (6 bases). CDR3 protein: CASSYTPQLQGSSNQPQHF. The CDR3 nucleotides read TGTGCCAGCAGTTACACCCCCCAATTGCAGGGGTCTAGCAATCAGCCCCAGCATTTT.